These 14 T cell receptor beta chains share one sample of origin, sequenced in a study of regulatory T cells in long-lasting Graves disease. With iRepertoire HTBI primers and Arm-PCR of CDR3 regions, TCR beta libraries were built. TCRdb called the multiplex PCR reads again in MiXCR, with one record for every CDR3 protein. Of hundreds of thousands of distinct CDR3 sequences listed, roughly 20% are singletons. Noted time point: persistent/refractory GD, antithyroid drugs over 5 years with positive TRAb. From RNA extracted from PBMCs, the TCR library was made. The input for sequencing was peripheral blood mononuclear cells (PBMCs), taken when the disease was refractory, from a patient treated with antithyroid drugs. These receptors originate from a female donor with Graves disease.

This clonotype came up a few times. The chain joins TRBV7-9 to TRBJ2-7; 13 nucleotides line up with TRBD2. This CDR3 is built from 16 residues. Trimming removed 2 bases from V and 3 bases from J; junction bases left unmatched: 4. CDR1 and CDR2 (germline): SEHNR, FQNEAQ (reference sequence). The CDR3 loop reads CASSLLRTSGSYEQYF. The CDR3 DNA reads as TGTGCCAGCAGCTTACTTAGGACTAGCGGGAGCTACGAGCAGTACTTC.

This clonotype was picked up many times. The chain combines TRBV20-1 with TRBJ1-1; possibly TRBD1 for D (6 bases). Between the trimmed V and J ends, which lost 6 bases and 0 bases, there was a span of 14 bases. The CDR3 sequence is 14 residues long. Germline assignment: CDR1 DFQATT and CDR2 SNEGSKA (reference sequence). CDR3 sequence reads: CSAPTGSMNTEAFF. The DNA of the CDR3 is TGCAGTGCCCCGACAGGCTCCATGAACACTGAAGCTTTCTTT.

This clonotype was recorded at least ten times. The rearrangement joins TRBV20-1 to TRBJ2-1; 7 bases are a match to TRBD2. Germline V lookup: CDR1 DFQATT, CDR2 SNEGSKA (reference sequence). V gave up 4 bases and J gave up 4 bases; unmatched junction bases: 7. The CDR3 extends over 14 amino acids. The chain's CDR3 is CSATDGLDYNEQFF. The CDR3 DNA reads TGCAGTGCTACCGATGGACTAGATTACAATGAGCAGTTCTTC.

This rearrangement joins TRBV14 to TRBJ2-7; no firm D call. The CDR3 has 13 residues. V lost 5 bases and J lost 5, with 13 bases in between. Germline-derived CDR1 and CDR2 are SGHDN and FVKESK. CDR3 region: CASSYEVLDEQYF. CDR3 bases: TGTGCCAGCAGCTACGAAGTCTTGGACGAGCAGTACTTC.

Comment on this clonotype: The junction differs from germline at one of its ends, possibly a read error. This CDR3 is CVSSLLSATEAFF. In nucleotides, the CDR3 is TGTGTCAGCAGCTTACTGTCAGCCACTGAAGCTTTCTTT. The V call is TRBV7-9, the J call TRBJ1-1; D is undetermined. This CDR3 is 13 amino acids long. Per germline, CDR1 SEHNR and CDR2 FQNEAQ (reference sequence).

The V gene is TRBV29-1, the J gene TRBJ2-7; D is unclear. Germline V gene data show CDR1 as SQVTM and CDR2 as ANQGSEA. V lost 1 base and J lost 6, with 7 bases in between. The CDR3 length is 11 residues. DNA for the CDR3: TGCAGCGTTGAAGTAGGTTCCGAGCAGTACTTC. It specifies CSVEVGSEQYF.

This clonotype was counted only a few times. This rearrangement joins TRBV6-5 to TRBJ2-3; D is ambiguous. V lost 4 bases to trimming and J lost 5 bases, with 16 bases between them. The CDR3 is 15 residues long. Per germline, CDR1 MNHEY and CDR2 SVGAGI. CDR3 region: CASSSHLGFLDTQYF. Here the CDR3 DNA reads TGTGCCAGCAGTTCCCACTTGGGATTTCTAGATACGCAGTATTTT.

This clonotype was seen many times. V usage is TRBV6-1 and J usage is TRBJ1-6; 7 bases fit TRBD1. The CDR3 length is 15 residues. Germline V gives CDR1 MNHNS, CDR2 SASEGT. Trimming cost V 6 bases and J 4 bases; bases outside gene matches: 6. The CDR3: CASSAGQSYNSPLHF. The CDR3 DNA reads TGTGCCAGCAGCGCGGGACAGAGTTATAATTCACCCCTCCACTTT.

In this sample, this clonotype turned up many times. V is TRBV7-3 and J is TRBJ2-5; D gene uncertain. CDR1 SGHTA and CDR2 FQGTGA come from the germline V gene. Between the trimmed V and J ends, which lost 1 base and 5 bases, there was a span of 8 bases. CDR3 length: 13 amino acids. The CDR3 DNA reads as TGTGCCAGCAGCTTAAGCCTCGTCGAGACCCAGTACTTC. Protein: CASSLSLVETQYF.

This clonotype was picked up many times. The chain is built from TRBV27 and TRBJ2-7; D gene uncertain. This CDR3 spans 14 amino acids. Trimming pared 2 bases from V and 3 bases from J, leaving 11 bases between. Germline V gene lookup returns CDR1 MNHEY and CDR2 SMNVEV (reference sequence). The CDR3 DNA follows: TGTGCCAGCAGTTTAGTAAAGACCCTCTACGAGCAGTACTTC. This gives the protein CASSLVKTLYEQYF.

This clonotype was observed many times. The V gene is TRBV27, the J gene TRBJ2-5; possibly TRBD2 for D (5 bases). The CDR3 loop spans 14 amino acids. The germline gives CDR1 MNHEY, CDR2 SMNVEV (reference sequence). V was pared by 0 bases and J by 5 bases, with 10 bases between. Here the CDR3 reads CASSLSGDWETQYF. The CDR3 DNA reads as TGTGCCAGCAGTTTATCCGGGGATTGGGAGACCCAGTACTTC.

The chain links TRBV4-1 to TRBJ1-5, with 7 bases fitting TRBD1. Unmatched junction bases numbered 10, after V lost 2 bases and J lost 3 bases. The CDR3 consists of 17 residues. Germline CDR1 is MGHRA and CDR2 is YSYEKL. The CDR3 loop is CASSQLLTGDINQPQHF. The CDR3, as DNA: TGCGCCAGCAGCCAACTACTTACAGGGGATATCAATCAGCCCCAGCATTTT.

This clonotype was found many times. The chain employs TRBV20-1 and TRBJ1-4; 7 nucleotides agree with TRBD1. J gave up 4 bases and V 5 bases, and 4 bases lay outside the gene matches. The germline CDR1 and CDR2 sequences are DFQATT and SNEGSKA (reference sequence). The CDR3 totals 13 residues. CDR3 nucleotide sequence: TGCAGTGCTGGGACAGAACGTAATGAAAAACTGTTTTTT. Translating gives CSAGTERNEKLFF.

The rearrangement links TRBV5-1 to TRBJ2-7; D may be TRBD1 (7 bases). Germline values: CDR1 SGHRS, CDR2 YFSETQ. The CDR3 totals 15 residues. Trimming left V 4 bases short and J 2 bases short, with 16 bases between. The CDR3 sequence: CASSLQGGLTYEQYF. In DNA form, the CDR3 reads TGCGCCAGCAGCCTTCAGGGGGGCCTGACCTACGAGCAGTACTTC.